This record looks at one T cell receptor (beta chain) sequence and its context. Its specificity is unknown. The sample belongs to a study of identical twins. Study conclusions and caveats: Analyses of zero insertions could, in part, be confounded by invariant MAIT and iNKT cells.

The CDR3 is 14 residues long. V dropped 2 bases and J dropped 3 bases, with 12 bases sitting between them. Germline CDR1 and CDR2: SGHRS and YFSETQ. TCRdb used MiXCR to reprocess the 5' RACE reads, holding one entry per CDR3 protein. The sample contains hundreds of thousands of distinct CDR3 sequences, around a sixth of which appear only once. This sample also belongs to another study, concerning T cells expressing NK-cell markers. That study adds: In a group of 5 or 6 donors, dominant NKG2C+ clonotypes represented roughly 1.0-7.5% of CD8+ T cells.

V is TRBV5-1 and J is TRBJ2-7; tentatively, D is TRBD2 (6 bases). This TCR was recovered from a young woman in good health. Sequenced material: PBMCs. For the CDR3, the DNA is TGCGCCAGCAGCTTTCCCGGCGGGGTCTACGAGCAGTACTTC. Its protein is CASSFPGGVYEQYF.